This is a list of T cell receptor beta chains from one sample in a study of T cells expressing NK-cell markers. TCRdb re-called the 5' RACE reads and shows each CDR3 protein once, DNA omitted. The ten most abundant clones cover roughly 18% of a sample with 150,000 or so distinct CDR3 sequences. Sequenced: blood T cells: a sorted CD56 or NKG2C T cell subset, CD4+ or CD8+ T cells, or bulk PBMC T cells (not recorded which). Receptors were obtained from a woman aged 18-69 years in good health. Both conserved end residues are part of each CDR3.

cdr3_length: 13
v_call: TRBV12-3/TRBV12-4
j_call: TRBJ1-1
cdr3_aa: CASIRQTNTEAFF

cdr3_length: 13
v_call: TRBV18
j_call: TRBJ2-2
cdr3_aa: CASSPRDTGELFF

cdr3_length: 14
v_call: TRBV7-9
j_call: TRBJ2-7
cdr3_aa: CASSLDSGSNEQYF

cdr3_length: 14
v_call: TRBV7-2
j_call: TRBJ2-1
cdr3_aa: CASSLGIRYNEQFF

cdr3_length: 15
v_call: TRBV9
j_call: TRBJ2-2
cdr3_aa: CASSVDRGRSGELFF

cdr3_length: 12
v_call: TRBV24-1
j_call: TRBJ2-1
cdr3_aa: CATSDPDRAVFF

cdr3_length: 13
v_call: TRBV2
j_call: TRBJ1-3
cdr3_aa: CASSHDRQASIYF

cdr3_length: 18
v_call: TRBV12-3/TRBV12-4
j_call: TRBJ2-3
cdr3_aa: CASSTPLGGGTSTDTQYF

cdr3_length: 16
v_call: TRBV2
j_call: TRBJ1-5
cdr3_aa: CASSERARRGNQPQHF

cdr3_length: 15
v_call: TRBV20-1
j_call: TRBJ2-3
cdr3_aa: CSAMGSSGAPDTQYF

cdr3_length: 11
v_call: TRBV29-1
j_call: TRBJ1-2
cdr3_aa: CSGEVNYGYTF

cdr3_length: 16
v_call: TRBV4-2
j_call: TRBJ2-2
cdr3_aa: CASSRQTSGGAGELFF

cdr3_length: 16
v_call: TRBV29-1
j_call: TRBJ1-2
cdr3_aa: CSVPGQGLLLRDGYTF

cdr3_length: 15
v_call: TRBV20-1
j_call: TRBJ2-3
cdr3_aa: CSARNIRDRGNTQYF

cdr3_length: 11
v_call: TRBV3-1
j_call: TRBJ1-1
cdr3_aa: CASSRQGVAFF

cdr3_length: 16
v_call: TRBV5-1
j_call: TRBJ1-1
cdr3_aa: CASGDRDHTRNTEAFF

cdr3_length: 18
v_call: TRBV4-1
j_call: TRBJ2-3
cdr3_aa: CASSPISGTSGSRDTQYF

cdr3_length: 17
v_call: TRBV4-1
j_call: TRBJ2-3
cdr3_aa: CASSQDPGTGGSDTQYF

cdr3_length: 14
v_call: TRBV20-1
j_call: TRBJ2-1
cdr3_aa: CSASDRGALDEQFF

cdr3_length: 16
v_call: TRBV7-3
j_call: TRBJ2-2
cdr3_aa: CASSPSTAVDTGELFF

cdr3_length: 13
v_call: TRBV18
j_call: TRBJ2-1
cdr3_aa: CASSPPGRNEQFF

cdr3_length: 16
v_call: TRBV6-1
j_call: TRBJ2-3
cdr3_aa: CASSEAAGGSTDTQYF

cdr3_length: 16
v_call: TRBV5-5
j_call: TRBJ1-2
cdr3_aa: CASIVTGDARVGGYTF

cdr3_length: 14
v_call: TRBV5-1
j_call: TRBJ2-1
cdr3_aa: CASRLAGVNNEQFF

cdr3_length: 14
v_call: TRBV7-9
j_call: TRBJ2-1
cdr3_aa: CASSLGKADDEQFF

cdr3_length: 16
v_call: TRBV20-1
j_call: TRBJ2-1
cdr3_aa: CSARDSGQGFYNEQFF

cdr3_length: 12
v_call: TRBV20-1
j_call: TRBJ2-7
cdr3_aa: CSASGYDHEQYF

cdr3_length: 16
v_call: TRBV6-5
j_call: TRBJ1-1
cdr3_aa: CASSYRPGSRDTEAFF

cdr3_length: 16
v_call: TRBV6-1
j_call: TRBJ1-5
cdr3_aa: CASSAYAGRGNQPQHF

cdr3_length: 16
v_call: TRBV3-1
j_call: TRBJ2-7
cdr3_aa: CASSQDLRRDSYEQYF

cdr3_length: 14
v_call: TRBV5-1
j_call: TRBJ2-7
cdr3_aa: CASSWAGLAYEQYF

cdr3_length: 15
v_call: TRBV14
j_call: TRBJ2-5
cdr3_aa: CASSRFTRREETQYF

cdr3_length: 15
v_call: TRBV9
j_call: TRBJ2-1
cdr3_aa: CASSPLTLADNEQFF

cdr3_length: 15
v_call: TRBV5-5
j_call: TRBJ1-2
cdr3_aa: CASSLTTDGIYGYTF

cdr3_length: 14
v_call: TRBV5-1
j_call: TRBJ2-1
cdr3_aa: CASSLGSGTGEQFF

cdr3_length: 15
v_call: TRBV5-1
j_call: TRBJ2-7
cdr3_aa: CASSPELGYYYEQYF

cdr3_length: 14
v_call: TRBV19
j_call: TRBJ2-7
cdr3_aa: CASSKERSSYEQYF

cdr3_length: 16
v_call: TRBV12-3/TRBV12-4
j_call: TRBJ2-7
cdr3_aa: CASTSQGTSGRIEQYF

cdr3_length: 16
v_call: TRBV12-3/TRBV12-4
j_call: TRBJ2-4
cdr3_aa: CASGNQRTLAKNIQYF

cdr3_length: 13
v_call: TRBV27
j_call: TRBJ2-7
cdr3_aa: CASQKRGGYEQYF

cdr3_length: 15
v_call: TRBV5-1
j_call: TRBJ2-5
cdr3_aa: CASSLEGTFAETQYF

cdr3_length: 18
v_call: TRBV7-3
j_call: TRBJ2-2
cdr3_aa: CASSPGPAGSGENGELFF

cdr3_length: 16
v_call: TRBV4-1
j_call: TRBJ2-1
cdr3_aa: CASSQETRVSYNEQFF

cdr3_length: 15
v_call: TRBV24-1
j_call: TRBJ2-5
cdr3_aa: CATSDTRTGGETQYF